The clone carrying this TCR beta chain has only one observation. The antigen is not known. This entry is derived from a study of shared clonotypes between healthy human individuals. Researchers drew on about 100 million PBMCs for genomic DNA from unsorted samples. Whole-study findings and limits: Blood alone was sampled, and tissue repertoires likely differ.

Some 32,000 T cell genomes, or 250 to 300 ng DNA, went into replicate PCRs of unsorted PBMC. Sequencing was performed with immunoSEQ multiplex PCR; in TCRdb, only in-frame clones are kept and a portion is missing. The sample lists roughly 490,000 clones; about 80% were seen once. This CDR3 region has 15 residues. CDR1 is SGHRS and CDR2 is YFSETQ in the germline V gene. The chain carries TRBV5-1 and TRBJ2-5; 10 nucleotides agree with TRBD2. With the DNA end fitting TRBJ2-7 better, the J assignment may be wrong. Material for sequencing was PBMCs. The sequence derives from a woman in her forties in good health. Some clones in this sample may be carry-over from other donors' samples. CDR3 amino acids: CASSFMSSGRDEQYF. CDR3 nucleotides: TGCGCCAGCAGCTTTATGTCTAGCGGGAGAGACGAGCAGTACTTC.